The clone carrying this T cell receptor (beta chain) came up a few times. The antigen is undetermined. This sample was included in a study of CD8 T cells in ankylosing spondylitis. Broader study findings: Made up of 7 to 9 highly homologous variants, a TCR beta motif appeared characteristic of ankylosing spondylitis blood.

CDR3 length: 15 residues. V was pared by 4 bases and J by 6 bases, with 15 bases between. Germline assignment: CDR1 MGHRA and CDR2 YSYEKL. Researchers built TCR beta libraries using quantitative 5'-RACE with molecular barcodes. One entry per CDR3 protein, called by TCRdb with MiXCR from the 5' RACE reads. Found here are some 150,000 distinct CDR3 sequences, 44% of them singletons; the top ten hold about 15%. Source material: synovial fluid, either unsorted or a sorted T cell fraction (not recorded which). The V gene is TRBV4-1, the J gene TRBJ1-4; D perhaps matches TRBD1 (5 bases). This sequence originates from a male donor with ankylosing spondylitis. The CDR3 reads CASSLDRQPHEKLFF. As DNA, the CDR3 is TGCGCCAGCAGCCTAGATCGACAGCCGCATGAAAAACTGTTTTTT.